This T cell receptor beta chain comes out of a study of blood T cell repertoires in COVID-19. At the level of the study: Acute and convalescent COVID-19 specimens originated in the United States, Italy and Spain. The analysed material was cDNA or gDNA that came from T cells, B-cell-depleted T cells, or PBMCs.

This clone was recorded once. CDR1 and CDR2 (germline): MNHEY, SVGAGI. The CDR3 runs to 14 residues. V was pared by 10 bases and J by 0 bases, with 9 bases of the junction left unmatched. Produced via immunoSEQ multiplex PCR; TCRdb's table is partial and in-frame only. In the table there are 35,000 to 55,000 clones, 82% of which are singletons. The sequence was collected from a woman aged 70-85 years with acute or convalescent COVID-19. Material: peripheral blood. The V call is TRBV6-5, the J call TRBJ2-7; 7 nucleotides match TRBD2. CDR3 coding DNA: TGTGCCACAGCCAGGGACTACAGCTCCTACGAGCAGTACTTC. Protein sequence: CATARDYSSYEQYF.